This T cell receptor beta chain was found in a study of OX40 agonist ivuxolimab in advanced cancers. For the study at large: Recorded diagnoses for dose-escalation patients were hepatocellular carcinoma, melanoma, renal cell or head and neck cancer. Allowance was made for prior anti-PD-1, anti-PD-L1 or anti-CTLA-4 therapy, and about 44% had some.

Findings and caveats of the study: At 0.1-3.0 mg/kg, partial responders had clonal expansion among the lowest observed.

This CDR3 comprises 14 residues. The germline CDR1 and CDR2 sequences are GTSNPN and SVGIG (reference sequence). V trimming: 3 bases; J trimming: 8 bases; junction bases outside the gene matches: 12. Using immunoSEQ multiplex PCR, the repertoire was profiled, and TCRdb retains in-frame clones only, with some absent. The sample lists around 95,000 clones; 85% to 95% were seen once. For this clone: What it recognizes is unknown.

The sequencing here drew on CD4+ or CD8+ T cells sorted from blood, taken in a trial of the OX40 agonist ivuxolimab. The gene calls are TRBV30 and TRBJ1-2, with TRBD1 identical over 7 bases. The receptor's source is an adult with an advanced solid tumor such as melanoma, head and neck, liver or kidney cancer. The CDR3 spells CAWRNTGVVGGYTF. CDR3 DNA: TGTGCCTGGAGGAATACAGGGGTTGTCGGGGGCTACACCTTC.